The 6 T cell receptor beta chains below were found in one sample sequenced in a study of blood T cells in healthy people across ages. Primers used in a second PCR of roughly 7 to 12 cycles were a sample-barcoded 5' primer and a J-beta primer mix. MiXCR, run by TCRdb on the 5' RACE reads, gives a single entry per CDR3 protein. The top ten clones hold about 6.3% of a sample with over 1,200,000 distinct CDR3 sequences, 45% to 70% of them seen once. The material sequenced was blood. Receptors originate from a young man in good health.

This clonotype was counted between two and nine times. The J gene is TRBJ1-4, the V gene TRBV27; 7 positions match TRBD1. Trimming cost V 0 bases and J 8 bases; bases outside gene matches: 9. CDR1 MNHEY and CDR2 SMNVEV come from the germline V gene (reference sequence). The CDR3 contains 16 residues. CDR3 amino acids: CASSLSPTGRGEKLFF. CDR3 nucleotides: TGTGCCAGCAGTTTATCCCCGACAGGGAGGGGCGAAAAACTGTTTTTT.

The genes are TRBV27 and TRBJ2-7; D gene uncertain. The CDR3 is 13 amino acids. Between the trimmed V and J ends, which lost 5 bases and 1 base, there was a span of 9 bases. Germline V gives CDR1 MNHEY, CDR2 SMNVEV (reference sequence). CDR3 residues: CASSAVGSYEQYF. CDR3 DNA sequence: TGTGCCAGCAGTGCCGTCGGGTCCTACGAGCAGTACTTC.

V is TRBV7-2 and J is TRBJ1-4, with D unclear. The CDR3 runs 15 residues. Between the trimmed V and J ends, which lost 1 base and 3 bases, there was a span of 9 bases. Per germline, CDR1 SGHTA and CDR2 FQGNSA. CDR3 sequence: CASSLESGANEKLFF. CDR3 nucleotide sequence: TGTGCCAGCAGCTTAGAGAGCGGAGCTAATGAAAAACTGTTTTTT.

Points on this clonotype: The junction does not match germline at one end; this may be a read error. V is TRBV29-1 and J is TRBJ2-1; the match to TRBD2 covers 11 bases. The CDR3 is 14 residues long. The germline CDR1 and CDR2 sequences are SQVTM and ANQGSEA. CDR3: CSVVGTSGYNEPFF. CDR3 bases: TGCAGCGTCGTAGGGACTAGCGGCTACAATGAGCCGTTCTTC.

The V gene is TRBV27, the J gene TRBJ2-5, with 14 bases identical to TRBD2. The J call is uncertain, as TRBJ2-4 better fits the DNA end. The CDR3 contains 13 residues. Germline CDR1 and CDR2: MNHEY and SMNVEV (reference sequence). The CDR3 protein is CATRLAGGHIQYF. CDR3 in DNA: TGTGCCACCCGACTAGCGGGGGGGCACATTCAGTACTTC.

CDR3: CSVQGAVGKLFF. The CDR3 nucleotides are TGCAGCGTCCAAGGGGCGGTGGGAAAACTGTTTTTT. The V call is TRBV29-1, the J call TRBJ1-4; maybe TRBD1 (5 bases). Germline V gene lookup returns CDR1 SQVTM and CDR2 ANQGSEA. Trimming cost V 6 bases and J 10 bases, with 15 bases left between them. The CDR3 covers 12 residues.